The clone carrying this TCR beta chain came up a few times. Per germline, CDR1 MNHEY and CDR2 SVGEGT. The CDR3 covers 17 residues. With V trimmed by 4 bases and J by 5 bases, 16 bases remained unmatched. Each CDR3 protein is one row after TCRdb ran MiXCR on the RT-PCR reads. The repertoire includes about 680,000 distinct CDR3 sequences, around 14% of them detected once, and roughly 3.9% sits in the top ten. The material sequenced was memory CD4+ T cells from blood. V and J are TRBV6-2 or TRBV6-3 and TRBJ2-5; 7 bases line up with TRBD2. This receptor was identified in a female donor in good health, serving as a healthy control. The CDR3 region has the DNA TGTGCCAGCAGTTCCGGGACTATGAGGTTCTTGATGGAGACCCAGTACTTC. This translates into CASSSGTMRFLMETQYF.